What follows describes a single T cell receptor beta chain. This CDR3 has 15 residues. Germline CDR1 MNHEY, CDR2 SVGAGI. It was version v3.0 of the immunoSEQ assay that was run at survey level. Profiling relied on immunoSEQ multiplex PCR, and the TCRdb table lists in-frame clones only, not all of them. The sample includes some 28,000 clones, over 75% seen only once; the top ten take roughly 4%. The data are from a study of long-term antiretroviral therapy in people with HIV. The chain is built from TRBV6-5 and TRBJ2-5; TRBD2 matches 8 bases. The end of the DNA fits TRBJ2-7 better, so the J call may be wrong. This TCR came from a woman aged 35 to 49 with HIV. The sample consisted of unsorted PBMCs, taken just over 5 years after starting antiretroviral therapy. The CDR3 sequence is CASSESGRGSYEQYF. The CDR3 bases are TGTGCCAGCAGCGAAAGCGGGAGAGGGTCCTACGAGCAGTACTTC.